These 31 T cell receptor beta chains were sequenced from one sample in a study of cytomegalovirus exposure and HLA in healthy donors. This table comes from immunoSEQ multiplex PCR, and its TCRdb copy is limited to in-frame clones, with some not included. The sample records roughly 200,000 clones, 81% being singletons. The specimen was PBMCs. These receptors all stem from a woman in her 30s in good health and CMV-seronegative.

This chain uses TRBV29-1 with TRBJ1-1, with a tentative D call TRBD1 (6 bases). Germline V gene data show CDR1 as SQVTM and CDR2 as ANQGSEA. The CDR3 has 14 amino acids. Trimming stripped 7 bases from V and 3 bases from J, with 18 bases between. The CDR3 coding sequence is TGCAGCGCCCAGCATACAGGGCGACACACTGAAGCTTTCTTT. Translating gives CSAQHTGRHTEAFF.

The J gene is TRBJ1-5, the V gene TRBV7-9; 7 nucleotides match TRBD1. With 5 bases clipped from V and 6 bases from J, the junction kept 7 bases outside the gene matches. Germline V lookup: CDR1 SEHNR, CDR2 FQNEAQ (reference sequence). There are 14 residues in the CDR3. In DNA form, the CDR3 reads TGTGCCAGCAGCCGGCTTGGGGACAGTCAGCCCCAGCATTTT. It encodes CASSRLGDSQPQHF.

CDR3 bases: TGTGCCAGCAGCCCAAGACAGGATTCGTTGTGGACCGGGGAGCTGTTTTTT. Its translation is CASSPRQDSLWTGELFF. The chain is built from TRBV25-1 and TRBJ2-2; weak D call: TRBD1 (6 bases). The CDR3 covers 17 residues. Trimming removed 6 bases from V and 5 bases from J, with 22 bases in between. Germline CDR1 reads MGHDK; CDR2 reads SYGVNS.

The CDR3 sequence is CASSSGTGLSTEAFF. The CDR3 nucleotides read TGCGCCAGCAGCTCCGGGACAGGACTGTCCACTGAAGCTTTCTTT. The chain carries TRBV5-1 and TRBJ1-1, with 8 bases that match TRBD1. V shed 3 bases and J 4 bases; nucleotides not matched to a gene: 8. This CDR3 is 15 amino acids long. CDR1 SGHRS and CDR2 YFSETQ come from the germline V gene.

The table lists this clone with a count of one. The chain links TRBV27 to TRBJ2-7; possibly TRBD1 for D (5 bases). V lost 11 bases and J lost 3, with 29 bases in between. CDR1 and CDR2 (germline): MNHEY, SMNVEV (reference sequence). The CDR3 length is 17 residues. The CDR3 DNA reads as TGTGCCCCCGGAAGGGGTCCTTGCAAAGTCTTCTTCTACGAGCAGTACTTC. This sequence encodes CAPGRGPCKVFFYEQYF.

V is TRBV28 and J is TRBJ1-6, with 8 nucleotides matching TRBD1. This CDR3 comprises 15 residues. The germline CDR1 and CDR2 sequences are MDHEN and SYDVKM. Losses at the gene ends were 8 bases for V and 8 bases for J; bases not matched to a gene: 11. The CDR3 loop reads CASQTAGGRYSPLHF. DNA for the CDR3: TGTGCCAGCCAAACCGCAGGGGGCCGGTATTCACCCCTCCACTTT.

The chain carries TRBV25-1 and TRBJ2-1; the match to TRBD2 covers 9 bases. Losses at the gene ends were 2 bases for V and 6 bases for J; bases not matched to a gene: 5. The CDR3 consists of 15 residues. Germline CDR1 and CDR2: MGHDK and SYGVNS. CDR3 bases: TGTGCCAGCAGTGAACCGGGGACTAGCATCAATGAGCAGTTCTTC. Residues: CASSEPGTSINEQFF.

V usage is TRBV25-1 and J usage is TRBJ2-3, with a tentative D call TRBD2 (6 bases). CDR3 length equals 15 residues. V lost 3 bases, J lost 2 bases, and 12 bases lay in between. CDR1 is MGHDK and CDR2 is SYGVNS in the germline V gene. CDR3 in DNA: TGTGCCAGCAGTGAGATTGCGGGAAACACAGATACGCAGTATTTT. Amino acids: CASSEIAGNTDTQYF.

CDR3 coding DNA: TGTGCCAGCGCCCTTGACAGGCCCTCTGGAAACACCATATATTTT. This codes for CASALDRPSGNTIYF. The chain links TRBV4-2 to TRBJ1-3; D perhaps matches TRBD1 (6 bases). With 8 bases removed from V and 0 bases from J, the gap between germline ends came to 14 bases. Per germline, CDR1 LGHNA and CDR2 YNFKEQ. This CDR3 has 15 amino acids.

The chain has TRBV5-6 and TRBJ1-1; D perhaps matches TRBD1 (6 bases). Germline CDR1 and CDR2: SGHDT and YYEEEE. V was pared by 6 bases and J by 2 bases, with 17 bases between. CDR3 length equals 15 residues. The CDR3 DNA sequence: TGTGCCAGCACCCGTGGGCAGGGGCTAAACACTGAAGCTTTCTTT. Protein sequence: CASTRGQGLNTEAFF.

This clone appeared a few times. The chain links TRBV7-4 to TRBJ2-5; perhaps TRBD1 as D (6 bases). Germline V gives CDR1 SGHVT, CDR2 SQSDAQ. This CDR3 contains 18 residues. Trimming left V 1 base short and J 4 bases short, with 22 bases between. CDR3 residues: CASSLEVVGHQGAETQYF. The CDR3 DNA reads TGTGCCAGCAGCTTAGAGGTGGTGGGACACCAAGGGGCAGAGACCCAGTACTTC.

This chain connects TRBV4-1 to TRBJ2-6; no reliable D call. CDR3 size: 14 residues. CDR1 and CDR2 from the germline V gene are MGHRA and YSYEKL. The germline V and J ends were trimmed by 3 bases and 6 bases, with 9 bases remaining between them. CDR3 DNA: TGCGCCAGCAGCCAGGGTTTAGCGGCCAACGTCCTGACTTTC. It specifies CASSQGLAANVLTF.

The chain recombines TRBV10-3 with TRBJ1-1; D may be TRBD1 (6 bases). Germline CDR1 reads ENHRY; CDR2 reads SYGVKD. Trimming removed 4 bases at V and 5 bases at J, with 8 bases between. This CDR3 region has 12 residues. The CDR3 loop reads CAISVGGTEAFF. CDR3 nucleotides: TGTGCCATCAGTGTAGGGGGAACTGAAGCTTTCTTT.

The chain combines TRBV4-2 with TRBJ1-5; TRBD1 matches 9 bases. The CDR3 covers 17 residues. In germline, CDR1 is LGHNA, CDR2 YNFKEQ. J was trimmed by 2 bases and V by 1 base; bases with no gene match: 6. CDR3 loop: CASSQGGQGTGNQPQHF. The CDR3, as DNA: TGTGCCAGCAGCCAAGGTGGACAGGGGACGGGCAATCAGCCCCAGCATTTT.

The V gene is TRBV7-9, the J gene TRBJ2-7; no clear D gene. V lost 5 bases and J 0 bases, leaving 2 bases between the germline ends. The CDR3 consists of 11 residues. Germline assignment: CDR1 SEHNR and CDR2 FQNEAQ (reference sequence). CDR3 sequence reads: CASSHSYEQYF. The CDR3 DNA follows: TGTGCCAGCAGCCACTCCTACGAGCAGTACTTC. The whole variable domain, remainder taken from reference TRBV7-9 and TRBJ2-7, is DTGVSQNPRHKITKRGQNVTFRCDPISEHNRLYWYRQTLGQGPEFLTYFQNEAQLEKSRLLSDRFSAERPKGSFSTLEIQRTEQGDSAMYLCASSHSYEQYFGPGTRLTVT.

This chain links TRBV27 with TRBJ1-5; no clear D gene. Trimming removed 8 bases at V and 2 bases at J, with 10 bases between. This CDR3 comprises 13 residues. The V gene's germline CDR1 is MNHEY and CDR2 SMNVEV (reference sequence). CDR3 region: CASGGWGNQPQHF. CDR3 coding DNA: TGTGCCAGCGGCGGATGGGGCAATCAGCCCCAGCATTTT.

Comments on this clone: The identical CDR3 is also encoded by other nucleotide sequences in the sample. The chain employs TRBV18 and TRBJ2-7; TRBD2 matches at 10 bases. The CDR3 consists of 15 residues. The germline gives CDR1 KGHSH, CDR2 LQKENI. The trim removed 0 bases at V and 3 bases at J, leaving 2 bases unmatched. The CDR3 here is CASSPPASGSYEQYF. The DNA for the CDR3 is TGTGCCAGCTCACCACCGGCTAGCGGGAGCTACGAGCAGTACTTC. The variable domain in full, completed from reference TRBV18 and TRBJ2-7, reads NAGVMQNPRHLVRRRGQEARLRCSPMKGHSHVYWYRQLPEEGLKFMVYLQKENIIDESGMPKERFSAEFPKEGPSILRIQQVVRGDSAAYFCASSPPASGSYEQYFGPGTRLTVT.

This chain uses TRBV27 with TRBJ2-1; TRBD2 matches 12 bases. CDR3 length: 18 residues. With 5 bases clipped from V and 4 bases from J, the junction kept 12 bases outside the gene matches. In germline, CDR1 is MNHEY, CDR2 SMNVEV (reference sequence). CDR3 nucleotides: TGTGCCAGCAGTCTGACTAGCGGGAGATGGGGCGGATACAATGAGCAGTTCTTC. The encoded protein is CASSLTSGRWGGYNEQFF.

The CDR3 spells CASSMRGAEQYF. The CDR3 DNA follows: TGTGCCAGTAGTATGAGAGGAGCCGAGCAGTACTTC. This chain links TRBV19 with TRBJ2-7; D gene ambiguous. The V gene lost 3 bases and the J gene lost 6 bases, with 9 bases spanning the gap. The CDR3 consists of 12 residues. Per germline, CDR1 LNHDA and CDR2 SQIVND (reference sequence). The full variable domain, completed using reference TRBV19 and TRBJ2-7, is DGGITQSPKYLFRKEGQNVTLSCEQNLNHDAMYWYRQDPGQGLRLIYYSQIVNDFQKGDIAEGYSVSREKKESFPLTVTSAQKNPTAFYLCASSMRGAEQYFGPGTRLTVT.

This sequence joins TRBV7-3 and TRBJ2-1, with 9 bases matching TRBD2. There are 15 residues in the CDR3. V lost 6 bases, J lost 7 bases, and 10 bases stayed unmatched. Germline assignment: CDR1 SGHTA and CDR2 FQGTGA. This CDR3 reads CASRPLGGGANEQFF. The CDR3 nucleotides are TGTGCCAGCAGACCCCTCGGCGGGGGGGCAAATGAGCAGTTCTTC.

This chain links TRBV18 with TRBJ1-2, with D possibly TRBD1 on 5 matching bases. Germline loops: CDR1 KGHSH, CDR2 LQKENI. This CDR3 comprises 14 residues. Trimming cost V 3 bases and J 3 bases, with 11 bases left between them. CDR3 nucleotides: TGTGCCAGCTCACCGACAGCTTCGGACTATGGCTACACCTTC. It specifies CASSPTASDYGYTF.

The chain couples TRBV4-1 to TRBJ1-4; D remains unclear. The germline V and J ends were trimmed by 7 bases and 4 bases, with 19 bases remaining between them. This CDR3 has 16 amino acids. Germline V gene data show CDR1 as MGHRA and CDR2 as YSYEKL. The CDR3 loop reads CASTPTSSADNEKLFF. The CDR3 nucleotides read TGCGCCAGCACCCCAACGTCCAGCGCCGATAATGAAAAACTGTTTTTT.

This clone came up a few times. As DNA, the CDR3 is TGTGCCAGCAGCTTAACAGAGAATCAGCCCCAGCATTTT. Translating gives CASSLTENQPQHF. This chain uses TRBV11-2 with TRBJ1-5; no definite D call. V lost 2 bases, J lost 4 bases, and 6 bases lay in between. The CDR3 spans 13 residues. CDR1 and CDR2 (germline): SGHAT, FQNNGV. The whole variable domain, filled in from reference TRBV11-2 and TRBJ1-5, reads EAGVAQSPRYKIIEKRQSVAFWCNPISGHATLYWYQQILGQGPKLLIQFQNNGVVDDSQLPKDRFSAERLKGVDSTLKIQPAKLEDSAVYLCASSLTENQPQHFGDGTRLSIL.

This CDR3 is CAWRGAGNQPQHF. As DNA, the CDR3 is TGTGCCTGGAGGGGGGCAGGCAATCAGCCCCAGCATTTT. This sequence joins TRBV30 and TRBJ1-5; weak D call: TRBD1 (6 bases). The germline V and J ends were trimmed by 3 bases and 2 bases, with 8 bases remaining between them. The CDR3 extends over 13 amino acids. Germline values: CDR1 GTSNPN, CDR2 SVGIG (reference sequence). The full variable domain, in which reference TRBV30 and TRBJ1-5 provide the parts outside the CDR3, is SQTIHQWPATLVQPVGSPLSLECTVEGTSNPNLYWYRQAAGRGLQLLFYSVGIGQISSEVPQNLSASRPQDRQFILSSKKLLLSDSGFYLCAWRGAGNQPQHFGDGTRLSIL.

This chain uses TRBV19 with TRBJ1-3; 7 bases agree with TRBD1. V trimming: 4 bases; J trimming: 3 bases; junction bases outside the gene matches: 3. CDR1 and CDR2 (germline): LNHDA, SQIVND (reference sequence). CDR3 length equals 14 residues. Here the CDR3 reads CASSTGTDGNTIYF. DNA of the CDR3: TGTGCCAGTAGTACCGGGACAGATGGAAACACCATATATTTT.

The rearrangement uses TRBV6-1 and TRBJ1-6; D is unresolved. V lost 8 bases, J lost 6 bases, and 11 bases lay in between. CDR1 is MNHNS and CDR2 is SASEGT in the germline V gene. The CDR3 extends over 13 amino acids. CDR3 sequence reads: CASDREANSPLHF. The DNA of the CDR3 is TGTGCCAGCGACCGGGAAGCTAATTCACCCCTCCACTTT.

The rearrangement links TRBV7-2 to TRBJ1-3, with D possibly TRBD1 on 5 matching bases. V was clipped by 2 bases and J by 0 bases, with 8 bases between them. Per the germline V gene, CDR1 is SGHTA and CDR2 is FQGNSA. The CDR3 runs to 15 residues. For the CDR3, the DNA is TGTGCCAGCAGCTTAATGGGGGGCTCTGGAAACACCATATATTTT. It translates to CASSLMGGSGNTIYF. Drawing the rest from reference TRBV7-2 and TRBJ1-3, the complete variable domain is GAGVSQSPSNKVTEKGKDVELRCDPISGHTALYWYRQSLGQGLEFLIYFQGNSAPDKSGLPSDRFSAERTGGSVSTLTIQRTQQEDSAVYLCASSLMGGSGNTIYFGEGSWLTVV.

V is TRBV30 and J is TRBJ2-1; TRBD2 agrees at 11 bases. The germline V gene encodes CDR1 GTSNPN and CDR2 SVGIG (reference sequence). This CDR3 contains 14 residues. With V trimmed by 0 bases and J by 12 bases, 7 bases remained unmatched. The CDR3 reads CAWSVSTLAGGQFF. In DNA form, the CDR3 reads TGTGCCTGGAGTGTTTCAACGCTAGCGGGAGGGCAGTTCTTC.

V gene TRBV7-9 combines with J gene TRBJ1-5; tentative D call: TRBD1 (5 bases). Trimming took off 1 base at V and 3 bases at J, with 7 bases between the two ends. Germline V CDR1 and CDR2: SEHNR, FQNEAQ (reference sequence). The CDR3 covers 14 residues. DNA of the CDR3: TGTGCCAGCAGCTTAGAAGGGGCCAATCAGCCCCAGCATTTT. Translation gives CASSLEGANQPQHF.

This chain joins TRBV15 and TRBJ1-4; perhaps TRBD1 as D (5 bases). V shed 8 bases and J shed 2 bases, with 15 bases lying between them. Germline-derived CDR1 and CDR2 are LNHNV and YYDKDF (reference sequence). The CDR3 extends over 15 amino acids. The DNA for the CDR3 is TGTGCCACCTCCGGCCCTAGGGGCACTAATGAAAAACTGTTTTTT. Its protein is CATSGPRGTNEKLFF.

The rearrangement joins TRBV5-1 to TRBJ1-4; D possibly corresponds to TRBD1 (5 bases). CDR1 SGHRS and CDR2 YFSETQ come from the germline V gene. The CDR3 sequence is 15 residues long. The V end was cut by 6 bases, the J end by 4 bases, with 16 bases between. Written as DNA, the CDR3 is TGCGCCAGCACCGAACTGGGTCAGGGTAATGAAAAACTGTTTTTT. The encoded protein is CASTELGQGNEKLFF.